This TCR beta chain was sequenced during a study of blood T cells in healthy people across ages. Looked up from germline, CDR1 is SGHAT and CDR2 is FQNNGV. The CDR3 runs to 18 residues. V lost 5 bases, J lost 0 bases, and 20 bases lay in between. For the second PCR, which ran for about 7 to 11 cycles, a sample-barcoded 5' primer and a J-beta primer mix were used. MiXCR was run by TCRdb on the 5' RACE reads, yielding one entry per CDR3 protein. The table includes around 970,000 distinct CDR3 sequences, roughly 51% detected once. The chain couples TRBV11-2 to TRBJ2-4; D unresolved. The sequence derives from a woman aged 55-69 years in good health. Input material: blood. The CDR3 nucleotides are TGTGCCAGCAGCCAATCGGACCGATTCTTCTTAGCCAAAAACATTCAGTACTTC. Translating it yields CASSQSDRFFLAKNIQYF.